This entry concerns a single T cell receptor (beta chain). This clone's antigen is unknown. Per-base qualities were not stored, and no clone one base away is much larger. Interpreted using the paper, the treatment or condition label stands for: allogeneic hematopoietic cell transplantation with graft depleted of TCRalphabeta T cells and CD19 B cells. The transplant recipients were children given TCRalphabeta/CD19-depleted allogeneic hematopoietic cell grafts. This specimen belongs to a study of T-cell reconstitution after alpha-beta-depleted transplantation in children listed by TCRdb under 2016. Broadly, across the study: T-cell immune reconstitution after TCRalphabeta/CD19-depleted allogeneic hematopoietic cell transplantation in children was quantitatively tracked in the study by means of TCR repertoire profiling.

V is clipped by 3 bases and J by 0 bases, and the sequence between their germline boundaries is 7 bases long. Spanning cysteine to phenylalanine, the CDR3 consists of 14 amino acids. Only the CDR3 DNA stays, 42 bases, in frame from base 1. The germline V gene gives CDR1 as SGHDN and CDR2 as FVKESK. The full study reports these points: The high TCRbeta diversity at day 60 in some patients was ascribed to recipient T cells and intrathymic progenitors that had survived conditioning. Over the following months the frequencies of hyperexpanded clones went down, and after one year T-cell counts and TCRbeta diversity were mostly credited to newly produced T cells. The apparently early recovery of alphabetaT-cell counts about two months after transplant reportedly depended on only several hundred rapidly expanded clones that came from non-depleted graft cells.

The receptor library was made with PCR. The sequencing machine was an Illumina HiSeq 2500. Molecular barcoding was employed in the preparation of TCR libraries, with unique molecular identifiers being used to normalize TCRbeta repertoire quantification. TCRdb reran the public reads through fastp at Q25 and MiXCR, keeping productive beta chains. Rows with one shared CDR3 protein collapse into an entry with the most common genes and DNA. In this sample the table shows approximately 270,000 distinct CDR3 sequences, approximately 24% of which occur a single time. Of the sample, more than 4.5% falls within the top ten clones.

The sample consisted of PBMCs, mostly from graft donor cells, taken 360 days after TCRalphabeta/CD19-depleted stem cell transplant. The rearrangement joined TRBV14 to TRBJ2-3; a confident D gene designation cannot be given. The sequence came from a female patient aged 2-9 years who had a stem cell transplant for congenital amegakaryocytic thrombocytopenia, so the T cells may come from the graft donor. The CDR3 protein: CASSQGFSTDTQYF. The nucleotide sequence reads TGTGCCAGCAGCCAGGGTTTCAGCACAGATACGCAGTATTTT.